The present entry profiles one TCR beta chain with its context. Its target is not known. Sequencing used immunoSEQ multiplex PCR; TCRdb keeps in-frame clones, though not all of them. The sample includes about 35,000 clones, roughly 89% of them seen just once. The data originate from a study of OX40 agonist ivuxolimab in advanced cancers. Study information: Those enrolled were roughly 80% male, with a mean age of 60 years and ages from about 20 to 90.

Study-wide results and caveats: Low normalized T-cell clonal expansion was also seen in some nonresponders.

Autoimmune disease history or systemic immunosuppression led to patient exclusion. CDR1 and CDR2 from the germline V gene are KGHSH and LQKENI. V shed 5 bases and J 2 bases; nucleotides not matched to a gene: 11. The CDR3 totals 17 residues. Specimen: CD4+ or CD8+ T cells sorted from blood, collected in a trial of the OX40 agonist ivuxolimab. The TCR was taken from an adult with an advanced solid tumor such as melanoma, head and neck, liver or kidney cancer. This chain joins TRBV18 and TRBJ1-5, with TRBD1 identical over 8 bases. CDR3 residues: CASSAGTGPGGNQPQHF. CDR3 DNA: TGTGCCAGCTCAGCCGGGACAGGCCCCGGGGGCAATCAGCCCCAGCATTTT.